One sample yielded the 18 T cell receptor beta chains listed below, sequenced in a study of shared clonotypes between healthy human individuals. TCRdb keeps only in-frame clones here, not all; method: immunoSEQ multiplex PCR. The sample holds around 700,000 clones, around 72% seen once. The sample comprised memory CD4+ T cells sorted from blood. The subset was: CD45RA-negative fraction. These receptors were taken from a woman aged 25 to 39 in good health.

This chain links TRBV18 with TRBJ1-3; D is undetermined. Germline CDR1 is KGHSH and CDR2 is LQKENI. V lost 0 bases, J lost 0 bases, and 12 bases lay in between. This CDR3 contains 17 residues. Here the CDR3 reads CASSPPVSGYSGNTIYF. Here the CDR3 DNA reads TGTGCCAGCTCACCACCGGTGTCCGGATACTCTGGAAACACCATATATTTT.

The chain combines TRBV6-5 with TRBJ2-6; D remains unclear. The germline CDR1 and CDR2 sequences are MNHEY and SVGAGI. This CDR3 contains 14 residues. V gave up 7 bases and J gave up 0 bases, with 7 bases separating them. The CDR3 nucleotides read TGTGCCAGCAATAAAGGCTCTGGGGCCAACGTCCTGACTTTC. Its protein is CASNKGSGANVLTF.

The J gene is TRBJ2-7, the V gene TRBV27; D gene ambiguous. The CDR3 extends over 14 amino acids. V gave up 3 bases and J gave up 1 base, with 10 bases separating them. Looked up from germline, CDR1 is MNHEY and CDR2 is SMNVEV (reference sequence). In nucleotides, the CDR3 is TGTGCCAGCAGTTTCCGGTCCCGGTCCTACGAGCAGTACTTC. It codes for CASSFRSRSYEQYF.

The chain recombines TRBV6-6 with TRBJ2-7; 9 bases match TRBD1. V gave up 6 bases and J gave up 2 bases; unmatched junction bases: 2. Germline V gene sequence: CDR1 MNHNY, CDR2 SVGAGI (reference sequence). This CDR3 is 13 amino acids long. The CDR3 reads CASRYRGPYEQYF. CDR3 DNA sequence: TGTGCCAGCAGATACAGGGGGCCCTACGAGCAGTACTTC.

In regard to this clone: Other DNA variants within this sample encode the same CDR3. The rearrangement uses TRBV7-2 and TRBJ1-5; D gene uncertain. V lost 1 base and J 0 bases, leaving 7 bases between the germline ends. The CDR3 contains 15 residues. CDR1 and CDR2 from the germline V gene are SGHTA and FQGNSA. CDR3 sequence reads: CASSLDVLSNQPQHF. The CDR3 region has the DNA TGTGCCAGCAGCTTAGATGTCCTTAGCAATCAGCCCCAGCATTTT.

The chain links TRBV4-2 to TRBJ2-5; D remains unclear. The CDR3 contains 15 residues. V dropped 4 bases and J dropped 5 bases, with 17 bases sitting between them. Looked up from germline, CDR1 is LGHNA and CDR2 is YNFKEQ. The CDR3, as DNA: TGTGCCAGCAGCCCAAATTTAGTTGTAGGGGAGACCCAGTACTTC. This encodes CASSPNLVVGETQYF.

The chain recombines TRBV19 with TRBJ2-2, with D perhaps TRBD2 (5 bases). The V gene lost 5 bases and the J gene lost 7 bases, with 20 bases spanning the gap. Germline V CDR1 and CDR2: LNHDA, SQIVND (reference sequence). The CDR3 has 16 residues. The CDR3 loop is CASSRGGRSNIGELFF. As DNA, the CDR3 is TGTGCCAGTAGTCGGGGTGGGAGAAGTAATATCGGGGAGCTGTTTTTT.

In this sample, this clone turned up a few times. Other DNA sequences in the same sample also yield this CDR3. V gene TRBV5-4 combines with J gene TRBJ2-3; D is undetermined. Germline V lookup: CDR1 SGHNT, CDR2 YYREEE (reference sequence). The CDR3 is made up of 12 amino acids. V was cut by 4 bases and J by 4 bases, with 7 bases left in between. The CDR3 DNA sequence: TGTGCCAGCAGCCTTGACGCAGATACGCAGTATTTT. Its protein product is CASSLDADTQYF.

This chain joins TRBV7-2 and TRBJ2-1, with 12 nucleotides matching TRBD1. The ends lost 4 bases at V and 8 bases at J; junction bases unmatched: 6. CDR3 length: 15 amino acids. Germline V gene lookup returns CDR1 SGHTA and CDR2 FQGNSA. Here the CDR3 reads CASSSTGTGGYEQFF. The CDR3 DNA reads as TGTGCCAGCAGCTCAACCGGGACAGGGGGCTATGAGCAGTTCTTC.

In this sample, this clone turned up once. This CDR3 reads CASSLVGQGYEQYF. Here the CDR3 DNA reads TGTGCCAGCAGCTTGGTAGGACAGGGCTACGAGCAGTACTTC. V gene TRBV5-5 combines with J gene TRBJ2-7, with 8 nucleotides matching TRBD1. The CDR3 is 14 amino acids. V shed 0 bases and J 3 bases; nucleotides not matched to a gene: 2. Germline V gives CDR1 SGHKS, CDR2 YYEKEE (reference sequence).

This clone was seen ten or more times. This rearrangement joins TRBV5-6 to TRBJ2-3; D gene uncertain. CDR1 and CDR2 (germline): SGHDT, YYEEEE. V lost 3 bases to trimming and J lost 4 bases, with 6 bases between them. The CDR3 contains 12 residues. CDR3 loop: CASSYDADTQYF. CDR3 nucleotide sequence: TGTGCCAGCAGCTACGATGCAGATACGCAGTATTTT. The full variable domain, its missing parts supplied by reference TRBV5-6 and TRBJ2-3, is DAGVTQSPTHLIKTRGQQVTLRCSPKSGHDTVSWYQQALGQGPQFIFQYYEEEERQRGNFPDRFSGHQFPNYSSELNVNALLLGDSALYLCASSYDADTQYFGPGTRLTVL.

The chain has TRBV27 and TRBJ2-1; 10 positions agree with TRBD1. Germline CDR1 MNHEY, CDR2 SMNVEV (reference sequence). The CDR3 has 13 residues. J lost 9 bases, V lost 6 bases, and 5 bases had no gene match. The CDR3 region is CASRRQGASEQFF. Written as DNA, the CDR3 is TGTGCCAGCAGGCGACAGGGGGCATCTGAGCAGTTCTTC.

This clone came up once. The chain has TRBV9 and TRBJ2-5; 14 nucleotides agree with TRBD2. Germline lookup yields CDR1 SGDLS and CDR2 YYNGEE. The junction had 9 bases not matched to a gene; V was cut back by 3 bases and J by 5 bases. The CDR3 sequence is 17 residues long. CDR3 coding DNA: TGTGCCAGCAGCGCATATGGGACTAGCGGGAGCCGGGAGACCCAGTACTTC. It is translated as CASSAYGTSGSRETQYF.

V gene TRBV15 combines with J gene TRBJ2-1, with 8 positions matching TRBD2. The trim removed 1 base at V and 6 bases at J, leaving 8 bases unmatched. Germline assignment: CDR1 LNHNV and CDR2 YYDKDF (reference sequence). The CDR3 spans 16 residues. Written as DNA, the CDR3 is TGTGCCACCAGCAGAGCCCCGGAGCGGGAGAGCAATGAGCAGTTCTTC. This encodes CATSRAPERESNEQFF.

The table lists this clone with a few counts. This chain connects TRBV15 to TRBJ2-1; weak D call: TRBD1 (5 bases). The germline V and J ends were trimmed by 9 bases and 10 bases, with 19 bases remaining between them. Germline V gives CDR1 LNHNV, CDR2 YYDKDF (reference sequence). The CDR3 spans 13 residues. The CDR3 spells CATGASITGEQFF. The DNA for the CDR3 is TGTGCCACAGGGGCTTCGATAACAGGAGAGCAGTTCTTC.

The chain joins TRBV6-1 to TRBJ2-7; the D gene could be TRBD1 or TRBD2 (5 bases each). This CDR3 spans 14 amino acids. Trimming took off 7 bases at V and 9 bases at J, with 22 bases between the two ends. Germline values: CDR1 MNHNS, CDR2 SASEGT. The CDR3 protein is CASTEGRRQSGQYF. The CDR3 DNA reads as TGTGCCAGCACCGAAGGGAGACGACAGTCGGGGCAGTACTTC.

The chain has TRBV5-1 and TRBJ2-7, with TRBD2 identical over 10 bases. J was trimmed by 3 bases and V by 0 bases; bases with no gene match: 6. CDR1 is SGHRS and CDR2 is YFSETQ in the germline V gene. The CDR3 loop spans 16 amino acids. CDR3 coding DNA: TGCGCCAGCAGCTTGGGGGCTAGCGGGAGTGTCTACGAGCAGTACTTC. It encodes CASSLGASGSVYEQYF.

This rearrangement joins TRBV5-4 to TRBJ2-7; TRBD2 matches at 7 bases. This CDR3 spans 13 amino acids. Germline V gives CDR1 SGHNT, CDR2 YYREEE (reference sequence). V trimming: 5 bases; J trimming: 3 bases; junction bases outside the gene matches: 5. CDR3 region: CASRPSGDYEQYF. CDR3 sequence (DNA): TGTGCCAGCAGACCGAGCGGGGACTACGAGCAGTACTTC.